Sequencing of this T cell receptor beta chain was carried out in a study of cytomegalovirus exposure and HLA in healthy donors. Whole-study results and caveats: Productive status was seen about 90% or about 30% of the time for most TCR beta V segments in an earlier analysis. Per a later analysis, HLA-associated TCR beta chains showed more clonal expansion than other, equally common TCR beta chains. Rare TCR sequences predominated, though certain public TCRs were found in many donors.

Looked up from germline, CDR1 is SQVTM and CDR2 is ANQGSEA. The V gene end was trimmed by 4 bases and the J gene end by 7 bases; junction bases not matched to a gene: 3. The CDR3 totals 13 residues. As to this clone: Its antigen is unidentified.

Vbeta (60) and Jbeta (13) primers were used in the PCR. The method was immunoSEQ multiplex PCR; TCRdb's version includes in-frame clones alone and lacks a portion of them. The table shows around 110,000 clones, with less than 85% occurring only once. The chain combines TRBV29-1 with TRBJ2-2; 10 bases are shared with TRBD2. The receptor was derived from a woman in her 40s in good health and CMV-seropositive. The material sequenced was PBMCs. Here the CDR3 reads CSVGVAGGGELFF. Here the CDR3 DNA reads TGCAGCGTTGGGGTAGCGGGAGGCGGGGAGCTGTTTTTT.